The source of this T cell receptor (beta chain) is a study of T cells in Graves' hyperthyroidism and ophthalmopathy. Findings and limits, study-wide: Blood also showed most of the thyroid clonotypes that were expanded above 0.001.

RNA transcripts yielded amplified TCR beta CDR3 regions. HTBI primers were the set used in a first-round RT-PCR of the TCR CDR3. MiXCR, run by TCRdb on the multiplex PCR reads, gives a single entry per CDR3 protein. The sample comprises about 610,000 distinct CDR3 sequences, under 15% of which are singletons, and roughly 4.5% rests with the top ten. This clonotype was seen ten or more times. The antigen is undetermined. Between the trimmed V and J ends, which lost 3 bases and 0 bases, there was a span of 4 bases. Germline CDR1 and CDR2: LNHNV and YYDKDF (reference sequence). The length of the CDR3 is 13 residues. Ophthalmopathy cases scored 3 or more on the Clinical Activity Score and 4 or more on NOSPECS grade, with duration below 3 months. PBMCs came from 10 ml fresh peripheral blood.

The receptor's source is a woman in her forties with Graves' ophthalmopathy. The sequencing sample was made of blood. The gene calls are TRBV15 and TRBJ2-3; D gene ambiguous. Here the CDR3 reads CATSRSSTDTQYF. The CDR3 DNA sequence: TGTGCCACCAGCAGGTCTAGCACAGATACGCAGTATTTT.